Given below is one TCR beta chain in context. Antigen: not known. Profiled with immunoSEQ multiplex PCR; TCRdb holds only in-frame clones, not every one. The sample includes about 77,000 clones, less than 85% of them seen just once. These data are taken from a study of radiation and T cells in renal cell carcinoma. Findings of the study overall: Without pretreatment biopsies, baseline tumor clonotype presence was undetermined.

The CDR3 totals 13 residues. The V end lost 3 bases, the J end lost 6 bases, and 11 bases lay between the germline ends. From germline, CDR1 is LNHDA and CDR2 SQIVND (reference sequence). Noted time point: blood 4 weeks post-SBRT, at nephrectomy. The treatment here: 15 Gy SBRT to primary tumor, nephrectomy 4 weeks later. Nephrectomy followed 15 Gy stereotactic body radiation by 4 weeks. The patient's renal cell carcinoma had clear cell pathology. The receptor was isolated from an older woman with renal cell carcinoma. V gene TRBV19 combines with J gene TRBJ1-2; no clear D. This material consisted of blood, taken from a patient whose treatment included radiotherapy and nephrectomy. In nucleotides, the CDR3 is TGTGCCAGTAGTATTAAAGGGAGGGATGGCTACACCTTC. Protein: CASSIKGRDGYTF.